One sample yielded the 13 T cell receptor beta chains listed below, sequenced in a study of blood T cell repertoires in COVID-19. Generated by immunoSEQ multiplex PCR, the TCRdb table keeps only in-frame clones and is missing some. The sample has 90,000 to 100,000 clones; around 85% are singletons. The sequencing input was peripheral blood. Every receptor here comes from a human donor in a cohort sampled during active COVID-19.

This chain uses TRBV10-3 with TRBJ2-3, with D possibly TRBD2 on 7 matching bases. The CDR3 has 15 residues. Germline assignment: CDR1 ENHRY and CDR2 SYGVKD. V was pared by 3 bases and J by 4 bases, with 14 bases between. The CDR3 nucleotides are TGTGCCATCAGTGAAGGGGGGGCCTTCGCAGATACGCAGTATTTT. It yields the protein CAISEGGAFADTQYF.

The V gene is TRBV30, the J gene TRBJ1-2; no definite D call. V lost 1 base and J 0 bases, leaving 6 bases between the germline ends. Per germline, CDR1 GTSNPN and CDR2 SVGIG (reference sequence). The CDR3 has 13 amino acids. CDR3 in amino acids: CAWSDLSNYGYTF. CDR3 nucleotide sequence: TGTGCCTGGAGTGACTTGTCTAACTATGGCTACACCTTC.

The DNA for the CDR3 is TGTGCCAGCACCCGGCAAGGGGGGAGGGATGGCTACACCTTC. It specifies CASTRQGGRDGYTF. The chain combines TRBV7-2 with TRBJ1-2, with a possible D match to TRBD1 (6 bases). The germline CDR1 and CDR2 sequences are SGHTA and FQGNSA. This CDR3 is built from 14 residues. Trimming took 7 bases from V and 6 from J, leaving 18 bases between them.

This clone appeared a single time. This rearrangement joins TRBV19 to TRBJ2-7; 10 bases agree with TRBD1. V trimming: 4 bases; J trimming: 6 bases; junction bases outside the gene matches: 6. Germline V gene lookup returns CDR1 LNHDA and CDR2 SQIVND (reference sequence). This CDR3 is built from 14 residues. The CDR3 reads CASSTRDRGREQYF. CDR3 DNA: TGTGCCAGTAGTACCAGGGACAGGGGTCGCGAGCAGTACTTC.

The chain is built from TRBV7-3 and TRBJ2-7; 9 positions agree with TRBD2. Per germline, CDR1 SGHTA and CDR2 FQGTGA. The CDR3 length is 16 residues. J lost 0 bases, V lost 0 bases, and 3 bases had no gene match. The CDR3 region has the DNA TGTGCCAGCAGCTTAACTCCTAGCGGGGTCTCCTACGAGCAGTACTTC. This translates into CASSLTPSGVSYEQYF.

The V call is TRBV7-9, the J call TRBJ2-1; 9 nucleotides align to TRBD1. The ends lost 3 bases at V and 15 bases at J; junction bases unmatched: 6. CDR3 length: 12 amino acids. Germline V gene lookup returns CDR1 SEHNR and CDR2 FQNEAQ (reference sequence). For the CDR3, the DNA is TGTGCCAGCAGCTTTCGGGACAGGGACAGGTTCTTC. Amino acid sequence: CASSFRDRDRFF.

The chain employs TRBV9 and TRBJ2-1, with TRBD1 identical over 7 bases. The V and J ends lost 3 bases and 7 bases, in that order; junction bases with no gene match: 10. The CDR3 loop spans 15 amino acids. CDR1 is SGDLS and CDR2 is YYNGEE in the germline V gene. CDR3 in amino acids: CASSEGGGIGNEQFF. For the CDR3, the DNA is TGTGCCAGCAGCGAAGGGGGCGGTATCGGTAATGAGCAGTTCTTC.

The chain employs TRBV6-6 and TRBJ2-1, with 12 bases matching TRBD2. The CDR3 runs 16 residues. V dropped 2 bases and J dropped 7; count of bases not matched to a gene: 6. Germline V lookup: CDR1 MNHNY, CDR2 SVGAGI (reference sequence). The chain's CDR3 is CASSYGSSGRVNEQFF. The DNA for the CDR3 is TGTGCCAGCAGTTACGGGTCTAGCGGGAGGGTAAATGAGCAGTTCTTC.

This clone was picked up a small number of times. V usage is TRBV28 and J usage is TRBJ1-5, with TRBD1 as a possible D gene (5 bases). The CDR3 runs to 12 residues. Germline CDR1 reads MDHEN; CDR2 reads SYDVKM. V lost 11 bases to trimming and J lost 5 bases, with 13 bases between them. The chain's CDR3 is CAVGVWDQPQHF. The CDR3 DNA reads as TGTGCCGTAGGGGTATGGGATCAGCCCCAGCATTTT.

This chain connects TRBV6-4 to TRBJ2-3, with D perhaps TRBD2 (6 bases). Germline CDR1 reads MRHNA; CDR2 reads SNTAGT. This CDR3 has 17 residues. Trimming cost V 1 base and J 4 bases, with 18 bases left between them. The CDR3 reads CASSDFLWDSSADTQYF. The CDR3 bases are TGTGCCAGCAGTGACTTCCTCTGGGACTCCAGCGCAGATACGCAGTATTTT.

This clone was observed a single time. The gene calls are TRBV7-9 and TRBJ2-5; tentatively, D is TRBD2 (5 bases). With 8 bases removed from V and 4 bases from J, the gap between germline ends came to 11 bases. The CDR3 is 12 amino acids. Germline CDR1 and CDR2: SEHNR and FQNEAQ (reference sequence). CDR3: CASASPGETQYF. In DNA form, the CDR3 reads TGTGCCAGCGCTAGCCCCGGAGAGACCCAGTACTTC.

CDR3 DNA: TGTGCCAGCAGCCGACAGGGGGGAGATACGCAGTATTTT. As protein: CASSRQGGDTQYF. The rearrangement uses TRBV7-9 and TRBJ2-3, with TRBD1 matching 9 bases. The CDR3 is made up of 13 amino acids. The germline gives CDR1 SEHNR, CDR2 FQNEAQ (reference sequence). Trimming cost V 5 bases and J 5 bases; bases outside gene matches: 2.

The chain joins TRBV5-6 to TRBJ1-2, with a possible D match to TRBD1 (6 bases). This CDR3 contains 14 residues. CDR1 and CDR2 (germline): SGHDT, YYEEEE. Trimming took 1 base from V and 6 from J, leaving 13 bases between them. CDR3 sequence: CASSLIGQGHGYTF. In nucleotides, the CDR3 is TGTGCCAGCAGCTTGATCGGGCAGGGGCATGGCTACACCTTC.